This T cell receptor beta chain was captured by sequencing in a study of CD8 T cells in Susac syndrome. Between the trimmed V and J ends, which lost 3 bases and 8 bases, there was a span of 10 bases. Germline loops: CDR1 MNHEY, CDR2 SVGEGT. This CDR3 is 12 amino acids long. An amount of RNA that ranged from about 0.45 to 1 ug was reverse transcribed with random hexamers. TCRdb fed the immunoSEQ multiplex PCR reads into MiXCR, producing one record per CDR3 protein. The sample records over 100,000 distinct CDR3 sequences, less than 95% being singletons. The sequenced sample consisted of CD8+ T cells from PBMCs. This receptor was identified in a human donor in good health. V and J are TRBV6-2 or TRBV6-3 and TRBJ1-2; the D gene is possibly TRBD1 (6 bases). CDR3 protein: CASSYQGQGYTF. The CDR3 region has the DNA TGTGCCAGCAGTTATCAGGGACAAGGCTACACCTTC.